This T cell receptor (beta chain) was recovered during a study of post-analysis software for immune sequencing data. As for the study in general: Clinical courses comprised relapsing-remitting, secondary progressive and progressive-relapsing multiple sclerosis.

Sequencing libraries made from TCR beta cDNA carried unique molecular identifiers. Between about 0.9 and 11 million T cells gave rise to roughly 0.5 million cDNA molecules. MiXCR, applied by TCRdb to the PCR reads, yields one record per CDR3 protein. The sample yields 700,000 to 900,000 distinct CDR3 sequences, about 45% seen once. Details on this clonotype: The antigen is unknown.

The germline CDR1 and CDR2 sequences are DFQATT and SNEGSKA (reference sequence). CDR3 length: 13 residues. Study-level points and caveats: Patients showed TRBV5-6, TRBV5-1 and TRBV20-1 among a few TRBV segments more frequent than in controls.

V and J are TRBV20-1 and TRBJ2-5; no clear D gene. Judging by the DNA end, TRBJ2-7 fits better; the J call may be wrong. The source of this sequence is a girl aged 5 to 17 with multiple sclerosis. Sequencing used blood. CDR3 nucleotide sequence: TGCAGTGCTAGGGGCAGGCAGATCGACGAGCAGTACTTC. It encodes CSARGRQIDEQYF.